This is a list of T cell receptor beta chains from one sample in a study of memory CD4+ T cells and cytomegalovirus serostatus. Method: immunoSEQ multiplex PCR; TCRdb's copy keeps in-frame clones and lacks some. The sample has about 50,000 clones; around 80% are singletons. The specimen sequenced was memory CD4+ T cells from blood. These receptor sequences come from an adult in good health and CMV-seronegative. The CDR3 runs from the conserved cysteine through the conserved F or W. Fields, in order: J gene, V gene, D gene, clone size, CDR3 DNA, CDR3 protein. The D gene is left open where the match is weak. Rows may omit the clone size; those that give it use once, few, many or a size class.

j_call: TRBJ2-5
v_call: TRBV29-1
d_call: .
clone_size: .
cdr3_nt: TGCAGCGTTGAGCTGGCTTATCAAGAGACCCAGTACTTC
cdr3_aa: CSVELAYQETQYF

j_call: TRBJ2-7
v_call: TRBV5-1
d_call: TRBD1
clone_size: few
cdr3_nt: TGCGCCAGCAGCCTCGGGACAGTCTCCTACGAGCAGTACTTC
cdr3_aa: CASSLGTVSYEQYF

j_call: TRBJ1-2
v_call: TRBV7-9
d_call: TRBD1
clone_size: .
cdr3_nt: TGTGCCAGCAGCTTAGGACAGGGGTCTGGTGGCTACACCTTC
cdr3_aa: CASSLGQGSGGYTF

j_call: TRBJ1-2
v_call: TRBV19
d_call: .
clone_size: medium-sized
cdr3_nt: TGTGCCAGTAGTATTGCATATGGCTACACCTTC
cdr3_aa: CASSIAYGYTF

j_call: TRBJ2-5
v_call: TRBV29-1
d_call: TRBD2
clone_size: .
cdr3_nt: TGCAGCGTTGGGGGAGGGAGCCCCCAGTACTTC
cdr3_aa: CSVGGGSPQYF

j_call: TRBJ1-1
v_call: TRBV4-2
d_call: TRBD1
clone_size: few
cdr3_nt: TGTGCCAGCAGCCCACTCGACAGGGTGGAGACTGAAGCTTTCTTT
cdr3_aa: CASSPLDRVETEAFF

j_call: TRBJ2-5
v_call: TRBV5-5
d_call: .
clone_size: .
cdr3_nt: TGTGCCAGCAGCTTATCAGCGGGCTACCAAGAGACCCAGTACTTC
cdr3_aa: CASSLSAGYQETQYF

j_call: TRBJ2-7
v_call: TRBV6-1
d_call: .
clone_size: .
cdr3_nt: TGTGCCAGCAGTGAAGGAGGTCTCGGCTACGAGCAGTACTTC
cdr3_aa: CASSEGGLGYEQYF

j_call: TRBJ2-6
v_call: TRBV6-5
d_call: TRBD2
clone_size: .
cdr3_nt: TGTGCCAGCAGTACACTAGCGGCTGGGGCCAACGTCCTGACTTTC
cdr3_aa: CASSTLAAGANVLTF

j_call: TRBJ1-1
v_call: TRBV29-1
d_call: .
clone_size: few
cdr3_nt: TGCAGCGTTGTACGTGACAAGGGCCGCACTGAAGCTTTCTTT
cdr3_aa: CSVVRDKGRTEAFF

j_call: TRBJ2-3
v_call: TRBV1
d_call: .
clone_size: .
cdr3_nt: TGCACCAGCAGCCAAGAGCGGGATCGGACAGATACGCAGTATTTT
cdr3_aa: CTSSQERDRTDTQYF

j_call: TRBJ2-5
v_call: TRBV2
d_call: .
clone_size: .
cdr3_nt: TGTGCCAGCGAGGAGGGCTGGAAAGAGACCCAGTACTTC
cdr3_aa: CASEEGWKETQYF

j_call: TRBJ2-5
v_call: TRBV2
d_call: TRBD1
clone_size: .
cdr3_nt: TGTGCCAGCAGTGAAGTGGGGACAGGGCAACCAGAGACCCAGTACTTC
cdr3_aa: CASSEVGTGQPETQYF

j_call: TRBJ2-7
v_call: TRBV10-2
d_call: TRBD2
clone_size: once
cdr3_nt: TGCGCCAGCAGCGGACTAGCGGGAGCCTCAGTCTCCTACGAGCAGTACTTC
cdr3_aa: CASSGLAGASVSYEQYF

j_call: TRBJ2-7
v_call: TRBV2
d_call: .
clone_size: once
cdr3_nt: TGTGCCAGCAGATCCCCGAAGCTCTACGAGCAGTACTTC
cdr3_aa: CASRSPKLYEQYF

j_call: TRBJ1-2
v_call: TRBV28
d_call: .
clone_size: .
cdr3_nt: TGTGCCAGCAGGGATCCGGGCTCCAACTATGGCTACACCTTC
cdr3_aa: CASRDPGSNYGYTF

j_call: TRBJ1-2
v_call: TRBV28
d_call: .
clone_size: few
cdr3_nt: TGTGCCAGCAGTCAAACTCCCGGAATTACAGGGACGATTTATGGCTACACCTTC
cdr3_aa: CASSQTPGITGTIYGYTF

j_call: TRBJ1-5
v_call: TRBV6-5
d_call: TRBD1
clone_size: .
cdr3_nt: TGTGCCAGCAACAGGGGCTGGGGGGGGCCCCAGCATTTT
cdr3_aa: CASNRGWGGPQHF

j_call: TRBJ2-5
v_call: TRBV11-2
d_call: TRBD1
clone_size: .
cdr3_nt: TGTGCCAGCAGCCCTGGACAGGGGATATGGACCCAGTACTTC
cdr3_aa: CASSPGQGIWTQYF

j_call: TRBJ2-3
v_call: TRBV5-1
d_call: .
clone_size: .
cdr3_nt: TGCGCCAGCAGCTTGGGCAGGGCCACAGATACGCAGTATTTT
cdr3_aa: CASSLGRATDTQYF

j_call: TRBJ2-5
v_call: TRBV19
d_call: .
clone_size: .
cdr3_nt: TGTGCCAGTAGTATGGCAGCGGTTCAAGAGACCCAGTACTTC
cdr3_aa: CASSMAAVQETQYF

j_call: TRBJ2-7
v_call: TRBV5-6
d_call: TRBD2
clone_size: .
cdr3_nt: TGTGCCAGCAGCTTTATAAGCGGGAGTGAGGGTCGGTCGCGAGAGCAGTACTTC
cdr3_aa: CASSFISGSEGRSREQYF